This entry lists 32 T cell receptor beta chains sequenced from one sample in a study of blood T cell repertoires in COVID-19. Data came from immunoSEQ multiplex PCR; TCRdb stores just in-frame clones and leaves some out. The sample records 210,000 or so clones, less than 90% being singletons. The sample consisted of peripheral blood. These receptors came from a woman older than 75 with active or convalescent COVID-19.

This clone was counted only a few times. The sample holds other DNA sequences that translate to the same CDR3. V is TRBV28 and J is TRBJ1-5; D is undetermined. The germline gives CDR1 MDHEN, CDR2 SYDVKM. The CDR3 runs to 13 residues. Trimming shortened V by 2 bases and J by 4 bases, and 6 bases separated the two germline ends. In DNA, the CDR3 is TGTGCCAGCAGTTTAATCGTTAATCAGCCCCAGCATTTT. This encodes CASSLIVNQPQHF.

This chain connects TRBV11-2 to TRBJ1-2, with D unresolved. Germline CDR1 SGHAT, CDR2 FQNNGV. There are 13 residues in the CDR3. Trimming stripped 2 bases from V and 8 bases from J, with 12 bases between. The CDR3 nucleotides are TGTGCCAGCAGCTTACCGGGATTGAGGGGCTACACCTTC. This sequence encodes CASSLPGLRGYTF.

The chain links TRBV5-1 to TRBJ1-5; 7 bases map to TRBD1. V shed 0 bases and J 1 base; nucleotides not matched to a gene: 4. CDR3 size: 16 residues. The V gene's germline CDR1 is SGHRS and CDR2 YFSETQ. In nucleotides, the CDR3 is TGCGCCAGCAGCTTGGATGGGACAGCGAGCAATCAGCCCCAGCATTTT. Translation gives CASSLDGTASNQPQHF.

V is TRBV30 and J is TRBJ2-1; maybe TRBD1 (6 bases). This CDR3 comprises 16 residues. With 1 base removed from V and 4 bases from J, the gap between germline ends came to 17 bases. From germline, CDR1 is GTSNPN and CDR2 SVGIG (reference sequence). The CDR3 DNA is TGTGCCTGGAGTGAGTACAGGGCAAATGTTTACAATGAGCAGTTCTTC. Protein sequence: CAWSEYRANVYNEQFF.

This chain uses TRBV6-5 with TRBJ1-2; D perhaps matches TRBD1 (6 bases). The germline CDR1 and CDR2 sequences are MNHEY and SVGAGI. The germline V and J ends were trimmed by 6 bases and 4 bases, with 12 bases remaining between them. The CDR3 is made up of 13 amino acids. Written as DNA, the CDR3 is TGTGCCAGCAGCGCGGGGGGCGTCTATGGCTACACCTTC. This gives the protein CASSAGGVYGYTF.

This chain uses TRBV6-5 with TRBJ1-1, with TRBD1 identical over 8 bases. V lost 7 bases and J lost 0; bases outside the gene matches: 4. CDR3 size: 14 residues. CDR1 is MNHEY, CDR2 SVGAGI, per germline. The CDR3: CASTGQGMNTEAFF. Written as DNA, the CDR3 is TGTGCCAGCACCGGACAGGGCATGAACACTGAAGCTTTCTTT.

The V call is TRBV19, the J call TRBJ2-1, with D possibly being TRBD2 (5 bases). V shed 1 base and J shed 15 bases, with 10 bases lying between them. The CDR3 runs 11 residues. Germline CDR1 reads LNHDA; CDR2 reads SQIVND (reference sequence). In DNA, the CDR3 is TGTGCCAGTAGTATAGTGGAGGAGTTGTTCTTC. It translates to CASSIVEELFF.

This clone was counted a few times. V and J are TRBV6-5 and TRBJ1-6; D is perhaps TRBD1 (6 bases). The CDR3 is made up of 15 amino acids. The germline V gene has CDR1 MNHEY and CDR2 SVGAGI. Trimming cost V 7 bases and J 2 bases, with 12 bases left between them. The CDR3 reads CASKDRITYNSPLHF. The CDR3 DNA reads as TGTGCCAGCAAGGACAGAATCACCTATAATTCACCCCTCCACTTT.

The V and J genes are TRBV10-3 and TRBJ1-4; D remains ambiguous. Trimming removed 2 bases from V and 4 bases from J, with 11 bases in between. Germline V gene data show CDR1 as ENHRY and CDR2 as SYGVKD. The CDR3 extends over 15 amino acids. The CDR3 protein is CAISETVKNNEKLFF. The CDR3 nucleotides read TGTGCCATCAGTGAGACAGTAAAGAATAATGAAAAACTGTTTTTT.

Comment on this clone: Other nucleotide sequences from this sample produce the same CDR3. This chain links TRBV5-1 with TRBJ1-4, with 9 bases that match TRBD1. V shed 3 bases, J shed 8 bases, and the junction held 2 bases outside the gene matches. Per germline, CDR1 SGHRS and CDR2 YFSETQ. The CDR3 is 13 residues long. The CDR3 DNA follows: TGCGCCAGCAGCTCGGGACAGGGAGAAAAACTGTTTTTT. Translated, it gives CASSSGQGEKLFF.

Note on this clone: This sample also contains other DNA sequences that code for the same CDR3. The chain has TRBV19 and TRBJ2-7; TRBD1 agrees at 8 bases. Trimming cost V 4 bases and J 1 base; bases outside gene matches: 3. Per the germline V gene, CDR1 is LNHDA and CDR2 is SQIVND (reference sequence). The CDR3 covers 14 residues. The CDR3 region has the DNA TGTGCCAGTAGTACCGGGACAGGATCCTACGAGCAGTACTTC. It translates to CASSTGTGSYEQYF.

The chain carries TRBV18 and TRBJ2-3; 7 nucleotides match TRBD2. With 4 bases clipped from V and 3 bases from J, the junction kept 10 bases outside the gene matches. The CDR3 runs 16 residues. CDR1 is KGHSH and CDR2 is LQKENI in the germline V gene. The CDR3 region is CASSLNRGEWTDTQYF. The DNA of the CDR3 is TGTGCCAGCTCACTAAACCGGGGGGAGTGGACAGATACGCAGTATTTT.

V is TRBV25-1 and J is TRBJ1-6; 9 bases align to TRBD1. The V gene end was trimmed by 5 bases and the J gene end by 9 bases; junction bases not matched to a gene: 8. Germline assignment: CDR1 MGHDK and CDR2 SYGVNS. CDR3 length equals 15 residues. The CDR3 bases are TGTGCCAGCAGTTCCCGGGACAGGGAAAGTTCACCCCTCCACTTT. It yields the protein CASSSRDRESSPLHF.

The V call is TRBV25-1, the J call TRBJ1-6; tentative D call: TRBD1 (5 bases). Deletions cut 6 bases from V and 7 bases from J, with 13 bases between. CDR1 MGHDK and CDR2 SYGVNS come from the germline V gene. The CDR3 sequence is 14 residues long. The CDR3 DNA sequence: TGTGCCAGCAGCGCGGGGGGAGAAAATTCACCCCTCCACTTT. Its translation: CASSAGGENSPLHF. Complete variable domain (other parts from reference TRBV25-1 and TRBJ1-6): EADIYQTPRYLVIGTGKKITLECSQTMGHDKMYWYQQDPGMELHLIHYSYGVNSTEKGDLSSESTVSRIRTEHFPLTLESARPSHTSQYLCASSAGGENSPLHFGNGTRLTVT.

The CDR3 reads CASSYRRGSYEQYF. CDR3 sequence (DNA): TGTGCCAGCAGTTACAGGCGCGGGAGCTACGAGCAGTACTTC. The chain links TRBV6-2 or TRBV6-3 to TRBJ2-7; 7 nucleotides agree with TRBD2. After removal of 2 bases from V and 3 bases from J, the junction contained 4 bases not matched to a gene. In germline, CDR1 is MNHEY, CDR2 SVGEGT. The CDR3 is made up of 14 amino acids.

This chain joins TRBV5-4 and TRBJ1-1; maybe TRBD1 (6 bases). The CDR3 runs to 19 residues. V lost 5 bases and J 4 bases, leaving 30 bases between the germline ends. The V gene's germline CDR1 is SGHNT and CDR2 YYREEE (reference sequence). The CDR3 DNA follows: TGTGCCAGCAGTCCCACAGGCGGGGGCTCCTTCCGTGGGGGCACTGAAGCTTTCTTT. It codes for CASSPTGGGSFRGGTEAFF.

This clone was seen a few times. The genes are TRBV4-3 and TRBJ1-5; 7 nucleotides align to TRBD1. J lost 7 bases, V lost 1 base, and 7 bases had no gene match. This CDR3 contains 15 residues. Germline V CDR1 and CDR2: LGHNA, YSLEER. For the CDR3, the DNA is TGCGCCAGCAGCCAAGTGGACAGGTTGCACCAGCCCCAGCATTTT. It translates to CASSQVDRLHQPQHF.

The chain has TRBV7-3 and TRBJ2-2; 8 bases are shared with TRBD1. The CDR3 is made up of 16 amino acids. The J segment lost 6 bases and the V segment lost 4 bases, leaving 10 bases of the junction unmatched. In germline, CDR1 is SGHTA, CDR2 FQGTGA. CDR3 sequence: CASSSSRTGWAGELFF. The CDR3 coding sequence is TGTGCCAGCAGCTCCTCGCGGACAGGGTGGGCCGGGGAGCTGTTTTTT.

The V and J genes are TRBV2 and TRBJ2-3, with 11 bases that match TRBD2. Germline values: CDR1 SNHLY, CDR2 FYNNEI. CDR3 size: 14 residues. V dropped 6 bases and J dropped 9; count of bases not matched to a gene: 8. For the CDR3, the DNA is TGTGCCAGCAGGGGGGCACTAGCGGGGGACACGCAGTATTTT. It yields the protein CASRGALAGDTQYF.

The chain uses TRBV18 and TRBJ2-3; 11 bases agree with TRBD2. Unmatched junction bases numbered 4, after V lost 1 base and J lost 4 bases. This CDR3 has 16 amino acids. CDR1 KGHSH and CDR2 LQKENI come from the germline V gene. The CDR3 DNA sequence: TGTGCCAGCTCACCACAACTAGCGGGAGTGGCAGATACGCAGTATTTT. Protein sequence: CASSPQLAGVADTQYF.

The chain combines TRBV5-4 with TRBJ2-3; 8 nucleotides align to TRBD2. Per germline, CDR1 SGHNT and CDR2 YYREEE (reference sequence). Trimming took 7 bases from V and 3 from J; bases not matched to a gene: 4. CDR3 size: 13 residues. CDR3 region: CASHRGGTDTQYF. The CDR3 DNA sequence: TGTGCCAGCCACCGGGGGGGAACAGATACGCAGTATTTT.

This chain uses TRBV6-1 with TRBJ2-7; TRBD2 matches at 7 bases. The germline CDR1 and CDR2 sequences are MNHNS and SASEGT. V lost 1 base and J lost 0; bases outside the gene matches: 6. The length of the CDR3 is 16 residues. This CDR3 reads CASSEGPRLASYEQYF. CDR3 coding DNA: TGTGCCAGCAGTGAAGGTCCTCGACTAGCCTCCTACGAGCAGTACTTC.

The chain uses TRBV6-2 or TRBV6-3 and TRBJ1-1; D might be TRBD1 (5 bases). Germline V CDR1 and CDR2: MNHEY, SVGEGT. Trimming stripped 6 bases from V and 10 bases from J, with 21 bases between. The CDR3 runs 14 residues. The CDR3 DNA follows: TGTGCCAGCAGCCGAATCGACAGCCGGAACCCAGCTTTCTTT. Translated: CASSRIDSRNPAFF.

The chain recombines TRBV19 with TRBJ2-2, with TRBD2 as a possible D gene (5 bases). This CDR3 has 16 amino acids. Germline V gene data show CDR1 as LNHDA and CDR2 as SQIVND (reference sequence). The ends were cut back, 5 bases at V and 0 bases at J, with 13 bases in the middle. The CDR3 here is CASSAPGISNTGELFF. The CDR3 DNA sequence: TGTGCCAGTAGTGCTCCCGGGATATCGAACACCGGGGAGCTGTTTTTT.

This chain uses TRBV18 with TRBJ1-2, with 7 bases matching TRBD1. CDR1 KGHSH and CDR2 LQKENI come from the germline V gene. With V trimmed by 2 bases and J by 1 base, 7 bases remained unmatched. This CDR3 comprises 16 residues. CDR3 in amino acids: CASSPANRGRNYGYTF. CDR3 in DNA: TGTGCCAGCTCACCAGCAAACAGGGGTCGTAACTATGGCTACACCTTC.

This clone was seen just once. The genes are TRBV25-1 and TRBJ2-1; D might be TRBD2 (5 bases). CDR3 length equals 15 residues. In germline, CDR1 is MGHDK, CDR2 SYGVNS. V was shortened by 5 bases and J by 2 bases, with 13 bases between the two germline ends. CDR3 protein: CASSPGGSTYNEQFF. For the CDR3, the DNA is TGTGCCAGCAGTCCTGGAGGCAGTACCTACAATGAGCAGTTCTTC.

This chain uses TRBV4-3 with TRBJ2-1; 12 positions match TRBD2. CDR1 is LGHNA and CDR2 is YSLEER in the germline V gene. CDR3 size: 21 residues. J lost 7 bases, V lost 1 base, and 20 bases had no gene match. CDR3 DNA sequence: TGCGCCAGCAGCCAAGCTCGTGGGGGACTAGCGGGTTCAATCGCGCGGAATGAGCAGTTCTTC. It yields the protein CASSQARGGLAGSIARNEQFF.

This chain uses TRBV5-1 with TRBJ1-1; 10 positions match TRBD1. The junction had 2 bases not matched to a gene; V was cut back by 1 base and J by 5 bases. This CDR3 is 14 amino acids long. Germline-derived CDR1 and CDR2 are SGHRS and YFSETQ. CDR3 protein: CASSLQGQGTEAFF. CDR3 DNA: TGCGCCAGCAGCTTGCAGGGACAGGGGACTGAAGCTTTCTTT.

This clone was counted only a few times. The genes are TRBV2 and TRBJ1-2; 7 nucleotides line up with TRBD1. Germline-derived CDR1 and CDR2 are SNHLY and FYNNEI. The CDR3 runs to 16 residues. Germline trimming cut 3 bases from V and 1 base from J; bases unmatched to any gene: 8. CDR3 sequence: CASSDQTGLYNYGYTF. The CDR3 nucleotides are TGTGCCAGCAGTGATCAGACAGGGTTATATAACTATGGCTACACCTTC.

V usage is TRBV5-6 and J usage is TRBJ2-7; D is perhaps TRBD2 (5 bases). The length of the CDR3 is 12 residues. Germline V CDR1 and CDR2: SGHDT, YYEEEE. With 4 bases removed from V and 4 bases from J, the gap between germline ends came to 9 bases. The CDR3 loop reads CASSAGPYEQYF. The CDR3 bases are TGTGCCAGCAGCGCGGGTCCTTACGAGCAGTACTTC. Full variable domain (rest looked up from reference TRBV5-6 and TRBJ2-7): DAGVTQSPTHLIKTRGQQVTLRCSPKSGHDTVSWYQQALGQGPQFIFQYYEEEERQRGNFPDRFSGHQFPNYSSELNVNALLLGDSALYLCASSAGPYEQYFGPGTRLTVT.

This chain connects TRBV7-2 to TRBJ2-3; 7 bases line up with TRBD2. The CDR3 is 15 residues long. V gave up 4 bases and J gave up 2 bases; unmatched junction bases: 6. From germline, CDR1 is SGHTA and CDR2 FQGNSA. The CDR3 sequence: CASSSQAGFTDTQYF. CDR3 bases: TGTGCCAGCAGCTCCCAAGCGGGATTCACAGATACGCAGTATTTT.

This CDR3 reads CASSLGLAGNTQYF. The CDR3 nucleotides are TGTGCCAGCAGCTTAGGACTAGCGGGGAATACGCAGTATTTT. This chain connects TRBV7-2 to TRBJ2-3, with 11 bases identical to TRBD2. Trimming removed 1 base from V and 7 bases from J; junction bases left unmatched: 1. The CDR3 consists of 14 residues. Germline-derived CDR1 and CDR2 are SGHTA and FQGNSA.